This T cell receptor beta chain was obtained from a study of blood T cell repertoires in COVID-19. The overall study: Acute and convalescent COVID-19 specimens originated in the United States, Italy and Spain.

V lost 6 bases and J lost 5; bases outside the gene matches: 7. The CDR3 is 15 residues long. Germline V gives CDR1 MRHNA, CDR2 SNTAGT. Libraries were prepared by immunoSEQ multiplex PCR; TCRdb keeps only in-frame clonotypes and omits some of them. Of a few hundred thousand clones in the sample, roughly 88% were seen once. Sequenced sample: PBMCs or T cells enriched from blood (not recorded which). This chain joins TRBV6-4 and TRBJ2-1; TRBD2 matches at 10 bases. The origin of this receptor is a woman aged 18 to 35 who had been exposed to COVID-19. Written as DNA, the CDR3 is TGTGCCAGCAGCGCCGGGACTAGCGTTAACAATGAGCAGTTCTTC. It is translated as CASSAGTSVNNEQFF.